This T cell receptor beta chain was identified during a study of shared clonotypes between healthy human individuals. Profiling relied on immunoSEQ multiplex PCR, and the TCRdb table lists in-frame clones only, not all of them. Among roughly 1,000,000 clones, roughly 74% were seen once, and the ten largest hold 0.5% to 0.6%. Trimming took off 1 base at V and 9 bases at J, with 19 bases between the two ends. CDR3 length: 16 residues. The germline V gene encodes CDR1 SEHNR and CDR2 FQNEAQ (reference sequence). This chain uses TRBV7-9 with TRBJ2-1, with D unresolved. The origin of this receptor is a man between 18 and 35 years old in good health. Some clones in this sample may be carry-over from other donors' samples. The sequencing sample was made of memory CD4+ T cells from PBMCs. The subset is: CD45RA-negative fraction. This CDR3 is CASSLGFSLPSGEQFF. CDR3 in DNA: TGTGCCAGCAGCTTAGGATTTAGCCTACCTTCGGGTGAGCAGTTCTTC. The complete variable domain, with remaining parts taken from reference TRBV7-9 and TRBJ2-1, reads DTGVSQNPRHKITKRGQNVTFRCDPISEHNRLYWYRQTLGQGPEFLTYFQNEAQLEKSRLLSDRFSAERPKGSFSTLEIQRTEQGDSAMYLCASSLGFSLPSGEQFFGPGTRLTVL.